This T cell receptor beta chain was captured by sequencing in a study of identical twins. CDR3 size: 13 residues. With 5 bases removed from V and 2 bases from J, the gap between germline ends came to 7 bases. The germline gives CDR1 SQVTM, CDR2 ANQGSEA. Each CDR3 protein gets one entry after TCRdb re-called the 5' RACE reads with MiXCR. The sample has 200,000 to 250,000 distinct CDR3 sequences, about 7% seen once; the top ten hold 3% to 4.5%. This clonotype was counted many times. This same sample was also taken into another study, of yellow fever vaccine responses in identical twins.

V and J are TRBV29-1 and TRBJ2-6; weak D call: TRBD1 (5 bases). The clonotype originates from a woman under 30 in good health. The sequencing sample was made of memory (CD45RO+) T cells sorted from blood. CDR3 region: CSVQGAGANVLTF. In DNA, the CDR3 is TGCAGCGTTCAGGGTGCTGGGGCCAACGTCCTGACTTTC.